The present T cell receptor (beta chain) was sequenced within a study of technical replicates of blood from a handful of donors. Germline V CDR1 and CDR2: WSHSY, SAAADI. Trimming pared 2 bases from V and 4 bases from J, leaving 14 bases between. The CDR3 is made up of 15 amino acids. Repertoires were generated with immunoSEQ multiplex PCR, while TCRdb's copy carries only in-frame clones and drops some. The sample includes fewer than 100,000 clones, approximately 95% seen only once; the top ten take about 0.21%. Sequenced: T cells isolated from PBMCs. J is TRBJ2-5 and V is TRBV10-2; D is unclear. The TCR originated in a human donor in good health. This CDR3 is CASSENVESRETQYF. DNA of the CDR3: TGCGCCAGCAGTGAGAATGTGGAGTCCCGAGAGACCCAGTACTTC.